Each of the 32 T cell receptor beta chains below was sequenced from the same sample in a study of blood T cell repertoires in COVID-19. The protocol was immunoSEQ multiplex PCR, while the TCRdb copy is restricted to in-frame clones and leaves out a portion. The sample includes 99,000 or so clones, 80% to 85% of them seen just once. The sequencing input was peripheral blood. The receptors were gathered from a woman of 80 years or more with acute or convalescent COVID-19.

This rearrangement joins TRBV5-6 to TRBJ2-5; 10 bases agree with TRBD2. Looked up from germline, CDR1 is SGHDT and CDR2 is YYEEEE. J lost 1 base, V lost 4 bases, and 4 bases had no gene match. This CDR3 spans 15 amino acids. In nucleotides, the CDR3 is TGTGCCAGCAGCCTAAGCGGGAGGGGCCAAGAGACCCAGTACTTC. Translation gives CASSLSGRGQETQYF.

As regards this clone: In the same sample, other DNA sequences code for this CDR3. This chain connects TRBV19 to TRBJ2-1; TRBD2 matches at 11 bases. This CDR3 region has 16 residues. Trimming removed 6 bases from V and 0 bases from J; junction bases left unmatched: 4. Germline CDR1 LNHDA, CDR2 SQIVND (reference sequence). The CDR3 coding sequence is TGTGCCAGTAGGGGGACTAGCGGAAGCTCCTACAATGAGCAGTTCTTC. As protein: CASRGTSGSSYNEQFF.

This rearrangement joins TRBV4-3 to TRBJ1-1; a weak D match, TRBD1 (6 bases). The CDR3 is 13 amino acids. V gave up 0 bases and J gave up 11 bases, with 13 bases separating them. Germline lookup yields CDR1 LGHNA and CDR2 YSLEER. As DNA, the CDR3 is TGCGCCAGCAGCCAAGATATGGGCAGGGGTGCTTTCTTT. Translating gives CASSQDMGRGAFF.

The chain recombines TRBV5-4 with TRBJ2-7, with 7 bases aligning to TRBD2. The CDR3 extends over 14 amino acids. Per germline, CDR1 SGHNT and CDR2 YYREEE (reference sequence). The V segment lost 2 bases and the J segment 4 bases; nucleotides outside the gene matches: 6. CDR3 sequence reads: CASSFTREAYEQYF. Here the CDR3 DNA reads TGTGCCAGCAGCTTCACCCGGGAGGCGTACGAGCAGTACTTC.

This clone occurred once. It is unclear where the CDR3 begins or ends on the DNA, so no DNA is shown, and the CDR3 is as TCRdb lists it. The CDR3 loop reads CASSTSSGTANSPLHF. The rearrangement joins TRBV5-1 to TRBJ1-6; TRBD1 was called by the table and not checked on the DNA. The CDR3 is 16 residues long, counting both termini. The germline gives CDR1 SGHRS, CDR2 YFSETQ.

The rearrangement joins TRBV10-1 to TRBJ2-1; TRBD2 aligns across 8 bases. The germline V gene has CDR1 WNHNN and CDR2 SYGVQD (reference sequence). This CDR3 has 16 amino acids. After removal of 5 bases from V and 0 bases from J, the junction contained 6 bases not matched to a gene. The CDR3 DNA reads as TGCGCCAGCAGTCCTCAGCGGGAGTACTCCTACAATGAGCAGTTCTTC. Its translation: CASSPQREYSYNEQFF.

The chain has TRBV18 and TRBJ1-1; 7 bases map to TRBD1. V shed 6 bases, J shed 1 base, and the junction held 5 bases outside the gene matches. The germline V gene has CDR1 KGHSH and CDR2 LQKENI. This CDR3 region has 14 residues. CDR3 amino acids: CASSRQGQNTEAFF. The CDR3 coding sequence is TGTGCCAGCTCTAGACAGGGCCAGAACACTGAAGCTTTCTTT.

This clone was counted once. CDR3 sequence (DNA): TGTGCCACCACATGGACAGAAGAGACCCAGTACTTC. Its protein product is CATTWTEETQYF. This chain connects TRBV24-1 to TRBJ2-5, with D tentatively TRBD1 (6 bases). The V gene lost 8 bases and the J gene lost 3 bases, with 9 bases spanning the gap. The germline CDR1 and CDR2 sequences are KGHDR and SFDVKD. CDR3 length: 12 amino acids.

The chain recombines TRBV20-1 with TRBJ2-3, with TRBD1 identical over 8 bases. Germline V gives CDR1 DFQATT, CDR2 SNEGSKA (reference sequence). This CDR3 comprises 11 residues. The CDR3 is CRTGGTDTQYF. The CDR3 DNA sequence: TGCAGGACAGGGGGCACAGATACGCAGTATTTT.

The chain links TRBV5-4 to TRBJ1-1; D is ambiguous. Germline V gene data show CDR1 as SGHNT and CDR2 as YYREEE (reference sequence). The V and J ends lost 4 bases and 0 bases respectively, with 10 bases between them. CDR3 length: 14 residues. In DNA form, the CDR3 reads TGTGCCAGCAGCCGGGAGTACATGAACACTGAAGCTTTCTTT. Translated: CASSREYMNTEAFF.

The chain links TRBV5-4 to TRBJ2-7; perhaps TRBD2 as D (6 bases). This CDR3 spans 15 amino acids. Between the trimmed V and J ends, which lost 4 bases and 3 bases, there was a span of 17 bases. Germline CDR1 is SGHNT and CDR2 is YYREEE (reference sequence). CDR3 sequence (DNA): TGTGCCAGCAGCCCAACTAGCTGGGCGATCTACGAGCAGTACGTC. This encodes CASSPTSWAIYEQYV.

The chain employs TRBV2 and TRBJ2-7, with a weak D call TRBD2 (6 bases). Germline V gene lookup returns CDR1 SNHLY and CDR2 FYNNEI. V dropped 5 bases and J dropped 2 bases, with 19 bases sitting between them. This CDR3 is built from 16 residues. The CDR3 spells CASSLGPGDGAYEQYF. The CDR3 DNA reads as TGTGCCAGCAGTCTGGGGCCGGGAGATGGGGCCTACGAGCAGTACTTC.

This chain uses TRBV19 with TRBJ2-5; maybe TRBD1 (6 bases). V was clipped by 5 bases and J by 4 bases, with 8 bases between them. Germline lookup yields CDR1 LNHDA and CDR2 SQIVND (reference sequence). This CDR3 spans 12 amino acids. CDR3 sequence: CASSPRGETQYF. For the CDR3, the DNA is TGTGCCAGTAGTCCCAGGGGAGAGACCCAGTACTTC. Full variable domain (missing parts from reference TRBV19 and TRBJ2-5): DGGITQSPKYLFRKEGQNVTLSCEQNLNHDAMYWYRQDPGQGLRLIYYSQIVNDFQKGDIAEGYSVSREKKESFPLTVTSAQKNPTAFYLCASSPRGETQYFGPGTRLLVL.

This chain uses TRBV6-5 with TRBJ2-3; 7 bases are a match to TRBD1. Germline values: CDR1 MNHEY, CDR2 SVGAGI. V shed 6 bases and J 1 base; nucleotides not matched to a gene: 7. CDR3 length: 15 amino acids. CDR3 nucleotide sequence: TGTGCCAGCAGATATACAGGGGCACGCACAGATACGCAGTATTTT. It is translated as CASRYTGARTDTQYF.

The chain combines TRBV12-3 or TRBV12-4 with TRBJ2-2; 8 bases match TRBD2. The V gene end was trimmed by 6 bases and the J gene end by 6 bases; junction bases not matched to a gene: 3. The CDR3 has 13 residues. CDR3 sequence reads: CASRVTSAGELFF. DNA of the CDR3: TGTGCCAGCAGGGTGACTAGCGCCGGGGAGCTGTTTTTT.

The V call is TRBV10-3, the J call TRBJ1-1, with 8 bases identical to TRBD1. The germline V gene encodes CDR1 ENHRY and CDR2 SYGVKD. This CDR3 has 14 amino acids. With V trimmed by 5 bases and J by 4 bases, 6 bases remained unmatched. The CDR3 DNA reads as TGTGCCATCAGTCAGACAGGGGCGAGCACTGAAGCTTTCTTT. Its translation is CAISQTGASTEAFF.

This chain joins TRBV7-9 and TRBJ2-7; TRBD2 might be the D (6 bases). This CDR3 is built from 14 residues. Germline V gives CDR1 SEHNR, CDR2 FQNEAQ (reference sequence). V was cut by 8 bases and J by 2 bases, with 16 bases left in between. CDR3 protein: CASGLGREPYEQYF. The CDR3 DNA follows: TGTGCCAGCGGCCTTGGGCGGGAACCCTACGAGCAGTACTTC.

The chain recombines TRBV4-2 with TRBJ2-5; no clear D. V was trimmed by 2 bases and J by 1 base, leaving 8 bases between them. CDR1 and CDR2 (germline): LGHNA, YNFKEQ. The CDR3 covers 14 residues. The chain's CDR3 is CASSQQVFQETQYF. In DNA, the CDR3 is TGTGCCAGCAGCCAACAGGTATTCCAAGAGACCCAGTACTTC.

This chain joins TRBV28 and TRBJ2-7; TRBD2 matches 7 bases. CDR1 and CDR2 (germline): MDHEN, SYDVKM. The CDR3 runs 14 residues. The V segment lost 6 bases and the J segment 9 bases; nucleotides outside the gene matches: 14. CDR3 amino acids: CASSRRGGGTRQYF. The CDR3 DNA follows: TGTGCCAGCAGCAGGCGGGGCGGGGGTACGAGGCAGTACTTC.

The chain couples TRBV30 to TRBJ1-6; 7 nucleotides align to TRBD1. Germline V gives CDR1 GTSNPN, CDR2 SVGIG (reference sequence). V lost 4 bases and J lost 7; bases outside the gene matches: 4. The CDR3 runs to 13 residues. The DNA for the CDR3 is TGTGCCTGGATGGGACAGCTGAATTCACCCCTCCACTTT. Protein sequence: CAWMGQLNSPLHF.

The chain uses TRBV5-1 and TRBJ2-2, with 8 positions matching TRBD2. V lost 3 bases to trimming and J lost 4 bases; unmatched junction nucleotides: 5. The CDR3 spans 15 residues. Germline V gene data show CDR1 as SGHRS and CDR2 as YFSETQ. DNA of the CDR3: TGCGCCAGCAGCTCAACTAGCGGACCCACCGGGGAGCTGTTTTTT. The encoded protein is CASSSTSGPTGELFF.

This rearrangement joins TRBV19 to TRBJ1-5, with TRBD1 identical over 9 bases. Germline V gives CDR1 LNHDA, CDR2 SQIVND (reference sequence). CDR3 size: 13 residues. V was pared by 10 bases and J by 7 bases, with 8 bases of the junction left unmatched. The CDR3 loop is CATGTGLRQPQHF. CDR3 in DNA: TGTGCCACCGGGACAGGGCTAAGGCAGCCCCAGCATTTT. The full variable domain, its missing parts supplied by reference TRBV19 and TRBJ1-5, is DGGITQSPKYLFRKEGQNVTLSCEQNLNHDAMYWYRQDPGQGLRLIYYSQIVNDFQKGDIAEGYSVSREKKESFPLTVTSAQKNPTAFYLCATGTGLRQPQHFGDGTRLSIL.

This clone was counted between two and nine times. The rearrangement joins TRBV5-6 to TRBJ2-7; 8 bases are shared with TRBD1. The CDR3 has 15 residues. Germline trimming cut 4 bases from V and 7 bases from J; bases unmatched to any gene: 13. Germline assignment: CDR1 SGHDT and CDR2 YYEEEE. CDR3 region: CASSRRQGIGWEQYF. The CDR3 DNA is TGTGCCAGCAGCCGGCGACAGGGGATAGGGTGGGAGCAGTACTTC.

This clone was seen once. The chain carries TRBV5-1 and TRBJ2-1; 10 bases are a match to TRBD2. V trimming: 4 bases; J trimming: 0 bases; junction bases outside the gene matches: 7. Germline assignment: CDR1 SGHRS and CDR2 YFSETQ. The CDR3 has 17 residues. The CDR3 sequence is CASSMPGLASSYNEQFF. CDR3 nucleotides: TGCGCCAGCAGCATGCCGGGACTAGCGAGCTCCTACAATGAGCAGTTCTTC.

The chain has TRBV7-6 and TRBJ1-2; 10 nucleotides line up with TRBD1. The CDR3 loop spans 16 amino acids. In germline, CDR1 is SGHVS, CDR2 FNYEAQ. With V trimmed by 0 bases and J by 2 bases, 3 bases remained unmatched. The CDR3 nucleotides are TGTGCCAGCAGCTTAGCGCCGGGACAGGGGAACTATGGCTACACCTTC. Amino acids: CASSLAPGQGNYGYTF.

The chain has TRBV6-4 and TRBJ2-1; 10 bases agree with TRBD2. The CDR3 length is 16 residues. CDR1 and CDR2 (germline): MRHNA, SNTAGT. The V gene end was trimmed by 4 bases and the J gene end by 6 bases; junction bases not matched to a gene: 9. In nucleotides, the CDR3 is TGTGCCAGCAGTGCCACGAGCGGGAGGGCCCTCAATGAGCAGTTCTTC. It specifies CASSATSGRALNEQFF.

The chain carries TRBV4-1 and TRBJ2-7, with 8 bases lining up with TRBD1. Trimming took 4 bases from V and 4 from J; bases not matched to a gene: 9. Germline CDR1 and CDR2: MGHRA and YSYEKL. This CDR3 spans 15 amino acids. The CDR3 spells CASSLGTGGEYEQYV. In nucleotides, the CDR3 is TGCGCCAGCAGCCTAGGGACAGGAGGGGAGTACGAGCAGTACGTC.

The V gene is TRBV3-1 (or the pseudogene TRBV3-2), the J gene TRBJ2-2, with TRBD2 identical over 7 bases. The CDR3 is 17 residues long. With V trimmed by 1 base and J by 5 bases, 10 bases remained unmatched. The germline gives CDR1 LGHDT, CDR2 YNNKEL (reference sequence). The CDR3 nucleotides are TGTGCCAGCAGCCAAGTTAGGGCGGGAGTTTATACCGGGGAGCTGTTTTTT. It yields the protein CASSQVRAGVYTGELFF.

The chain has TRBV9 and TRBJ2-1; 7 bases line up with TRBD2. From germline, CDR1 is SGDLS and CDR2 YYNGEE. Germline trimming cut 4 bases from V and 6 bases from J; bases unmatched to any gene: 16. There are 17 residues in the CDR3. The CDR3: CASSSRTRPLGGNEQFF. As DNA, the CDR3 is TGTGCCAGCAGCTCTAGGACTAGACCGTTGGGGGGCAATGAGCAGTTCTTC.

This clone was seen a handful of times. The J gene is TRBJ2-6, the V gene TRBV7-9; 12 positions agree with TRBD1. This CDR3 has 19 amino acids. Germline loops: CDR1 SEHNR, CDR2 FQNEAQ (reference sequence). The junction had 10 bases not matched to a gene; V was cut back by 5 bases and J by 2 bases. CDR3 DNA sequence: TGTGCCAGCAGCCAAAAAGCCGGGACAGGGGGCGCTGGGGCCAACGTCCTGACTTTC. Protein product: CASSQKAGTGGAGANVLTF.

This clone has just one count. V gene TRBV12-3 or TRBV12-4 combines with J gene TRBJ1-6; TRBD1 might be the D (5 bases). Deletions cut 3 bases from V and 11 bases from J, with 8 bases between. The CDR3 totals 12 residues. The CDR3 DNA follows: TGTGCCAGCAGTTTCGGGGGTCCACCCCTCCACTTT. Protein: CASSFGGPPLHF.

The chain is built from TRBV6-5 and TRBJ2-7, with a possible D match to TRBD2 (5 bases). The ends were cut back, 2 bases at V and 3 bases at J, with 8 bases in the middle. This CDR3 region has 13 residues. The germline V gene has CDR1 MNHEY and CDR2 SVGAGI. Here the CDR3 DNA reads TGTGCCAGCAGTTACGGAGGCAGCTACGAGCAGTACTTC. This translates into CASSYGGSYEQYF.